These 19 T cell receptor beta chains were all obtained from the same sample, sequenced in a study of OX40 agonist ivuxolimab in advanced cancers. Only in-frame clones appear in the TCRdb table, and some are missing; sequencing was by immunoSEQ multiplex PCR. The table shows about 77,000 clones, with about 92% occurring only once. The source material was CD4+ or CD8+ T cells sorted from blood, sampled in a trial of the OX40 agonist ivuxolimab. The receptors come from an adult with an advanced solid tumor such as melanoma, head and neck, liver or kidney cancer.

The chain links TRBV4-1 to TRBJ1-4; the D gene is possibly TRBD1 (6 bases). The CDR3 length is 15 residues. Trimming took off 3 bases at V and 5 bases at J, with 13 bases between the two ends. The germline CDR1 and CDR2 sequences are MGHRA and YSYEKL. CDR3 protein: CASSHPQGSNEKLFF. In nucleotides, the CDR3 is TGCGCCAGCAGCCATCCCCAGGGGTCGAATGAAAAACTGTTTTTT.

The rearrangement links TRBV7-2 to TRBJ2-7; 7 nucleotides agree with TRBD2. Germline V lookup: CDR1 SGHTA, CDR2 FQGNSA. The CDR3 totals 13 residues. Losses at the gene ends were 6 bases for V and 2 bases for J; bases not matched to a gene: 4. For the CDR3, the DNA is TGTGCCAGCAGGTCCGCGGGGGCCTACGAGCAGTACTTC. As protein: CASRSAGAYEQYF.

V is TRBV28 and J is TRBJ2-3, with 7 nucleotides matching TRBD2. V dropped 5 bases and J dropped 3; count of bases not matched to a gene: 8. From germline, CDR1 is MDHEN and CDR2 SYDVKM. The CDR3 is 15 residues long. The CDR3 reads CASSLADYRTDTQYF. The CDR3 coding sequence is TGTGCCAGCAGTCTAGCGGATTACCGTACAGATACGCAGTATTTT.

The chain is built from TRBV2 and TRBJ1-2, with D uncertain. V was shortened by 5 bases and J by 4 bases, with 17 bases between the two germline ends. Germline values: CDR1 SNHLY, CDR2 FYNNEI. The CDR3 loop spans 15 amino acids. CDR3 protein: CASSNLMGSLYGYTF. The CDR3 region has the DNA TGTGCCAGCAGTAATCTAATGGGCAGTCTCTATGGCTACACCTTC.

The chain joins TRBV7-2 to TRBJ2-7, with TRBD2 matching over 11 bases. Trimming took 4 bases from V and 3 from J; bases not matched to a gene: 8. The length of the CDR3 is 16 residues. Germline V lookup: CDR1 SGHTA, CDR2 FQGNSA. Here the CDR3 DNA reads TGTGCCAGCAGCTCCCTCACTAGCGGGGGTTACTACGAGCAGTACTTC. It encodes CASSSLTSGGYYEQYF.

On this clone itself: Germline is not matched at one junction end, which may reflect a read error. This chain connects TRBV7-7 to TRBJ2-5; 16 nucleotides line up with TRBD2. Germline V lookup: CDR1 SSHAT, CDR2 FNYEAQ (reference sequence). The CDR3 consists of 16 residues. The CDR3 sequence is CASSQGLAGGRGTQYF. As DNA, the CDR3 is TGTGCTAGCAGCCAGGGACTAGCGGGGGGGCGCGGGACCCAGTACTTC.

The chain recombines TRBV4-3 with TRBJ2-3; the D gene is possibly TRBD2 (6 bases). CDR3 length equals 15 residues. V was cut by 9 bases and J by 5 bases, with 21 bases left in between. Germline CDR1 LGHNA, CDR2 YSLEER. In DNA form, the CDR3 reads TGCGCCAGTGCGAGGGAGTCCGGGGGTAGAGATACGCAGTATTTT. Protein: CASARESGGRDTQYF.

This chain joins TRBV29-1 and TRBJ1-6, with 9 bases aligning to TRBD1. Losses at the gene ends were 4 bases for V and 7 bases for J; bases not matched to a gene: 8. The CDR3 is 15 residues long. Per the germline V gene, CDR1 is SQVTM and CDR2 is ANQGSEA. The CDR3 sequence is CSVAATGTGNSPLHF. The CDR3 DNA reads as TGCAGCGTTGCAGCGACCGGGACAGGGAATTCACCCCTCCACTTT.

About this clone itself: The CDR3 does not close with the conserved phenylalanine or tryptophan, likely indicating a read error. In DNA, the CDR3 is TGTGCCAGCAGCCCTCAGGGATTAACCTACGAGCAGTACCTC. It yields the protein CASSPQGLTYEQYL. The chain carries TRBV5-4 and TRBJ2-7, with D possibly being TRBD1 (5 bases). The CDR3 contains 14 residues. CDR1 is SGHNT, CDR2 YYREEE, per germline (reference sequence). With 4 bases removed from V and 2 bases from J, the gap between germline ends came to 13 bases.

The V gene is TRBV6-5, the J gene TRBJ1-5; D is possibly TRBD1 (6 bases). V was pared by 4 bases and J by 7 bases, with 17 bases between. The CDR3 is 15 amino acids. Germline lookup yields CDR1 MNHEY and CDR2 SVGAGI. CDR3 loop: CASSFQYRAGQPQHF. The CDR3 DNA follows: TGTGCCAGCAGTTTCCAGTACAGGGCAGGGCAGCCCCAGCATTTT.

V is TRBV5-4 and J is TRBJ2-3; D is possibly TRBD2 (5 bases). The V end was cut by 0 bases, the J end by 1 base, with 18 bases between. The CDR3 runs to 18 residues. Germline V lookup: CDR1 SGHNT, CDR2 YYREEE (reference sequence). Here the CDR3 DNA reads TGTGCCAGCAGCTTGGGTGACCAACGACCACTAGGCACAGATACGCAGTATTTT. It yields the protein CASSLGDQRPLGTDTQYF. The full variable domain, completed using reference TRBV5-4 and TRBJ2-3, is ETGVTQSPTHLIKTRGQQVTLRCSSQSGHNTVSWYQQALGQGPQFIFQYYREEENGRGNFPPRFSGLQFPNYSSELNVNALELDDSALYLCASSLGDQRPLGTDTQYFGPGTRLTVL.

The CDR3 bases are TGTGCCAGCAGTGGGACAGGGGCTGGTGAAAAACTGTTTTTT. Protein product: CASSGTGAGEKLFF. J is TRBJ1-4 and V is TRBV25-1; 9 nucleotides match TRBD1. The CDR3 is 14 residues long. Trimming removed 4 bases from V and 7 bases from J; junction bases left unmatched: 4. The germline V gene has CDR1 MGHDK and CDR2 SYGVNS.

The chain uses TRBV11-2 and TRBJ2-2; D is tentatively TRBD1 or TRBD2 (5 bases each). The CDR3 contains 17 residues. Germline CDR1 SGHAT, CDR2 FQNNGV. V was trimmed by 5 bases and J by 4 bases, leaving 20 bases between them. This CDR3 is CASSLRGRVGTTGELFF. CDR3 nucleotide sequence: TGTGCCAGCAGCCTCCGGGGCAGGGTGGGCACCACCGGGGAGCTGTTTTTT.

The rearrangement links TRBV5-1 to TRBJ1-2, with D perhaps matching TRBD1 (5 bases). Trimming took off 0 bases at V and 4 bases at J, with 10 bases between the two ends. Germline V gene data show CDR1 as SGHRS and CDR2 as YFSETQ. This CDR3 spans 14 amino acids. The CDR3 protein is CASSLGGTLYGYTF. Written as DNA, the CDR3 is TGCGCCAGCAGCTTGGGGGGGACCCTCTATGGCTACACCTTC.

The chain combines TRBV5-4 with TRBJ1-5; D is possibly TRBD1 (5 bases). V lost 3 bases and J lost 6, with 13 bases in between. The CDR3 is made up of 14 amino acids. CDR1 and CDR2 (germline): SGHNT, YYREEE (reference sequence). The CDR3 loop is CASSSGGGFQPQHF. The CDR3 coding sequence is TGTGCCAGCAGCTCGGGGGGGGGATTTCAGCCCCAGCATTTT. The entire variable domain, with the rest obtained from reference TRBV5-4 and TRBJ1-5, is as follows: ETGVTQSPTHLIKTRGQQVTLRCSSQSGHNTVSWYQQALGQGPQFIFQYYREEENGRGNFPPRFSGLQFPNYSSELNVNALELDDSALYLCASSSGGGFQPQHFGDGTRLSIL.

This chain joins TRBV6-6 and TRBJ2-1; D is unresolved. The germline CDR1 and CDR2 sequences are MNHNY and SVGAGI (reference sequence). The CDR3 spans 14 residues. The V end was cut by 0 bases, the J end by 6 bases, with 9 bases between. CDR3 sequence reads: CASSYSIRINEQFF. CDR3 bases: TGTGCCAGCAGTTACTCGATTCGGATCAATGAGCAGTTCTTC.

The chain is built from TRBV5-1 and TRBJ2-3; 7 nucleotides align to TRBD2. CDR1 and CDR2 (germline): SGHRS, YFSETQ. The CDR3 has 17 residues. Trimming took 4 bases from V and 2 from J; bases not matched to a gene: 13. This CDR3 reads CASSPGWSSGTTDTQYF. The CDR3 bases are TGCGCCAGCAGCCCCGGTTGGTCTAGCGGTACCACAGATACGCAGTATTTT. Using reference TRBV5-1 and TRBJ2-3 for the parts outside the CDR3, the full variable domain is KAGVTQTPRYLIKTRGQQVTLSCSPISGHRSVSWYQQTPGQGLQFLFEYFSETQRNKGNFPGRFSGRQFSNSRSEMNVSTLELGDSALYLCASSPGWSSGTTDTQYFGPGTRLTVL.

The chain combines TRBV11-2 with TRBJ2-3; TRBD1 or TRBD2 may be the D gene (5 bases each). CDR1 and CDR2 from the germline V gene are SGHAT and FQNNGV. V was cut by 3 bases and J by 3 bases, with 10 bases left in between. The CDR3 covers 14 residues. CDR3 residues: CASSLGRSTDTQYF. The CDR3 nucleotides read TGTGCCAGCAGCTTGGGACGGAGTACAGATACGCAGTATTTT.

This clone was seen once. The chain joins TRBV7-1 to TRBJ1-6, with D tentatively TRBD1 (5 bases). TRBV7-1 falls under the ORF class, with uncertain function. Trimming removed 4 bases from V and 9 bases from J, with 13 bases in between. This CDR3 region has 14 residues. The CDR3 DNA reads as TGTGCCAGCAGCTTAGCCGGGGGTAGTTCACCCCTCCACTTT. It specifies CASSLAGGSSPLHF.